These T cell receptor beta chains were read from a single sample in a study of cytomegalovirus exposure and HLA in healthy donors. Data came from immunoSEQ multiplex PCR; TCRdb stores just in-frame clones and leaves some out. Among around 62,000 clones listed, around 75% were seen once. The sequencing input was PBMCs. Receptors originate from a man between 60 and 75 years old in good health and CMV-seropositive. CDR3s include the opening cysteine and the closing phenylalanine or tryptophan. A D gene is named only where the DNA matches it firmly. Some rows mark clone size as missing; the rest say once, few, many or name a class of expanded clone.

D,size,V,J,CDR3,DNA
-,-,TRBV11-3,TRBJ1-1,CASSLAPGVRNTEAFF,TGTGCCAGCAGCTTAGCCCCAGGGGTACGTAACACTGAAGCTTTCTTT
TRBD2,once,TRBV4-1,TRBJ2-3,CASSQDKPLAGGTDTQYF,TGCGCCAGCAGCCAAGATAAGCCCCTAGCGGGGGGCACAGATACGCAGTATTTT
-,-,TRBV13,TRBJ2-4,CASSLVSSIQYF,TGTGCCAGCAGCTTAGTATCCAGCATTCAGTACTTC
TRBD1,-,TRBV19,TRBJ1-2,CASSILGQDTNYGYTF,TGTGCCAGTAGTATCCTCGGACAGGATACTAACTATGGCTACACCTTC
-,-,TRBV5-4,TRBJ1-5,CASSLSDLDRSRAHQPQHF,TGTGCCAGCAGCTTAAGTGACCTGGACAGAAGTCGGGCCCATCAGCCCCAGCATTTT
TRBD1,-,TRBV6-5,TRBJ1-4,CASTDRGHEKLFF,TGTGCCAGTACCGACAGGGGGCATGAAAAACTGTTTTTT
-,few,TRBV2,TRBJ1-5,CASSEADRQQPQHF,TGTGCCAGCAGTGAAGCGGACAGACAACAGCCCCAGCATTTT
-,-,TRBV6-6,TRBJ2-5,CASSLRGGPLEETQYF,TGTGCCAGCAGTCTCAGGGGTGGCCCATTAGAAGAGACCCAGTACTTC
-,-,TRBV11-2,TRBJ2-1,CASSLSHEQFF,TGTGCCAGCAGCTTAAGCCATGAGCAGTTCTTC
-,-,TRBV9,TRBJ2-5,CASSPRTNPQETQYF,TGTGCCAGCAGCCCGAGGACTAACCCCCAAGAGACCCAGTACTTC
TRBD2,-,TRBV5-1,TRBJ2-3,CASSPAGTSGGSTDTQYF,TGCGCCAGCAGCCCCGCGGGGACTAGCGGGGGGAGCACAGATACGCAGTATTTT
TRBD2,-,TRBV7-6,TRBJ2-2,CASSRIAGLANTGELFF,TGTGCCAGCAGCCGAATAGCGGGACTAGCAAACACCGGGGAGCTGTTTTTT
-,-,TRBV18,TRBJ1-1,CASSLRTGNTEAFF,TGTGCCAGCTCCCTAAGAACAGGGAACACTGAAGCTTTCTTT
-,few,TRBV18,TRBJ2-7,CASTYSGGIGEQYF,TGTGCCAGCACCTATTCCGGAGGAATTGGCGAGCAGTACTTC
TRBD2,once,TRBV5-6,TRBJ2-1,CASTSRAGVGNEQFF,TGTGCCAGCACGTCCAGAGCGGGAGTTGGGAATGAGCAGTTCTTC
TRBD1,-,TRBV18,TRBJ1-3,CASSPLSGQGKDTIYF,TGTGCCAGCTCACCATTATCTGGACAGGGGAAAGACACCATATATTTT
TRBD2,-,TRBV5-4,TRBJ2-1,CASSPTRHGGNNEQFF,TGTGCCAGCAGCCCCACACGGCACGGGGGGAACAATGAGCAGTTCTTC
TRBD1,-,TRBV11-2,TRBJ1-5,CASSLDRTGFQPQHF,TGTGCCAGCAGCTTAGACCGGACAGGGTTTCAGCCCCAGCATTTT
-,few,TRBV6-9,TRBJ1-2,CASSYPRAGCYGYTF,TGTGCCAGCAGTTATCCGAGGGCGGGGTGTTATGGCTACACCTTC
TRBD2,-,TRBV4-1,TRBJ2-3,CASSQEERGGTDTQYF,TGCGCCAGCAGCCAAGAGGAGCGGGGGGGGACAGATACGCAGTATTTT
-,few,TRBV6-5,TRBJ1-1,CASSYGPRDHAEAFF,TGTGCCAGCAGTTACGGCCCGAGGGATCACGCTGAAGCTTTCTTT
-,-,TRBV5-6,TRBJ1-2,CASSLTGVNYGYTF,TGTGCCAGCAGCTTGACAGGCGTCAACTATGGCTACACCTTC
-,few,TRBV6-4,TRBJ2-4,CASRPSKAFLAKNIQYF,TGTGCCAGCAGGCCTAGCAAGGCTTTCCTAGCCAAAAACATTCAGTACTTC
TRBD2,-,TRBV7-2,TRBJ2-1,CASSFRVAGANEQFF,TGTGCCAGCAGCTTTCGGGTAGCGGGGGCCAATGAGCAGTTCTTC
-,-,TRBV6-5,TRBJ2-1,CASSSSGQSYNEQFF,TGTGCCAGCAGTTCTTCCGGACAGTCCTACAATGAGCAGTTCTTC
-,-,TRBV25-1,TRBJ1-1,CASSEPQGTEAFF,TGTGCCAGCAGTGAACCCCAGGGGACTGAAGCTTTCTTT
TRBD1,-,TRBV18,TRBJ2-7,CASSPGTGNEQYF,TGTGCCAGCTCACCAGGGACAGGCAACGAGCAGTACTTC
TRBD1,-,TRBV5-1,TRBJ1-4,CASSGTQGAVGEKLFF,TGCGCCAGCAGCGGAACCCAGGGGGCGGTCGGTGAAAAACTGTTTTTT
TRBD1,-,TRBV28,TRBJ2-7,CASHRGTSYEQYF,TGTGCCAGCCACAGGGGAACTTCCTACGAGCAGTACTTC
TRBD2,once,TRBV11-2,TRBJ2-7,CASSLFGGRALYEQYF,TGTGCCAGCAGCTTATTTGGCGGGAGGGCTCTGTACGAGCAGTACTTC
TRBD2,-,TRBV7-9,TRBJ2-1,CASSLAGAGGRSGEQFF,TGTGCCAGCAGCTTAGCGGGGGCGGGAGGCAGATCGGGTGAGCAGTTCTTC
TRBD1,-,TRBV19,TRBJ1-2,CASSDRALSFIGYTF,TGTGCCAGTAGCGACAGGGCCCTTTCCTTCATTGGCTACACCTTC
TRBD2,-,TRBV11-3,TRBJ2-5,CASSLVAGGAETQYF,TGTGCCAGCAGCTTAGTAGCGGGAGGGGCGGAGACCCAGTACTTC
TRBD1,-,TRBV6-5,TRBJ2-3,CASSKQGRGTDTQYF,TGTGCCAGCAGTAAACAGGGGCGCGGCACAGATACGCAGTATTTT
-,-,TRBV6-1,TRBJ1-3,CASSELARGRFSSGNTIYF,TGTGCCAGCAGTGAACTGGCCAGGGGCCGTTTTAGCTCTGGAAACACCATATATTTT
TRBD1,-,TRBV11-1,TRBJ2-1,CASSLVGPGQGARNEQFF,TGTGCCAGCAGCTTAGTGGGTCCGGGACAGGGGGCGCGTAATGAGCAGTTCTTC
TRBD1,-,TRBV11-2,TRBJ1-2,CASSSPRGQVYGYTF,TGTGCCAGCAGCTCCCCTAGGGGACAGGTCTATGGCTACACCTTC
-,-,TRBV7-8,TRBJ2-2,CASSPHEKGYDTGELFF,TGTGCCAGCAGCCCCCACGAGAAGGGGTACGACACCGGGGAGCTGTTTTTT
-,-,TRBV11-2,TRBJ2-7,CASSLDSSYEQYF,TGTGCCAGCAGCCTGGACAGTTCCTACGAGCAGTACTTC
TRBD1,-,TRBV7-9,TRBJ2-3,CASRPGQSTDTQYF,TGTGCCAGCAGGCCGGGACAGAGCACAGATACGCAGTATTTT
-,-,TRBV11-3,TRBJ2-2,CASTHKRTAGELFF,TGTGCCAGCACCCACAAGCGGACGGCCGGGGAGCTGTTTTTT